This T cell receptor beta chain derives from a study of metastatic and nonmetastatic thyroid tumors. With MiXCR, TCRdb called clones anew from the PCR reads. The sample contains about 39,000 clones, under 20% of which appear only once. The V end was cut by 5 bases, the J end by 4 bases, with 11 bases between. This CDR3 contains 12 residues. Germline CDR1 is DFQATT and CDR2 is SNEGSKA (reference sequence). The sample holds many counts of this clone. No treatment had been given to any patient before thyroid surgery. The material sequenced was tumor tissue. This clonotype was sampled from a female donor with papillary thyroid cancer or a benign thyroid nodule (not recorded which). Some clones in this sample may be carry-over from other donors' samples. The chain links TRBV20-1 to TRBJ2-5, with no clear D. In DNA, the CDR3 is TGCAGTGCTTACCACCGCCTAGAGACCCAGTACTTC. Translating it yields CSAYHRLETQYF.